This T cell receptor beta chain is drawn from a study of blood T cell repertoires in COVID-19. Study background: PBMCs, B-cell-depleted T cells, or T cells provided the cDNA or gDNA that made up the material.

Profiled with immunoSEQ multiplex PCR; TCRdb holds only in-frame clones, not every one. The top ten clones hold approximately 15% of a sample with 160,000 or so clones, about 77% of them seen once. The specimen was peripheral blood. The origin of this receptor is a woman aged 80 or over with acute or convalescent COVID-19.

Written as DNA, the CDR3 is TGCGCCAGCAGCCCGTCGACAGTTAACTATGGCTACACCTTC. Its translation: CASSPSTVNYGYTF. The rearrangement joins TRBV5-1 to TRBJ1-2; D is possibly TRBD1 (5 bases). Germline V gene sequence: CDR1 SGHRS, CDR2 YFSETQ. V lost 4 bases and J 1 base, leaving 11 bases between the germline ends. The CDR3 covers 14 residues.